A single sample is the source of the 3 T cell receptor beta chains below, sequenced in a study of metastatic and nonmetastatic thyroid tumors. Patients underwent thyroid surgery, and none had received any treatment before it. TCRdb reprocessed the PCR reads via MiXCR. The profile shows some 22,000 clones, 20% to 25% of them singletons. The source material was blood. These receptors all come from a male donor with papillary thyroid cancer or a benign thyroid nodule (not recorded which). Some clones in this sample may be carry-over from other donors' samples.

This clone was observed a handful of times. The genes are TRBV6-5 and TRBJ2-7, with 10 bases identical to TRBD2. Germline CDR1 MNHEY, CDR2 SVGAGI. The CDR3 runs 14 residues. The ends lost 3 bases at V and 3 bases at J; junction bases unmatched: 2. CDR3 loop: CASSYTSGIYEQYF. CDR3 coding DNA: TGTGCCAGCAGTTATACTAGCGGGATCTACGAGCAGTACTTC.

This clone was recorded a few times. The gene calls are TRBV30 and TRBJ1-3; possibly TRBD1 for D (6 bases). Germline lookup yields CDR1 GTSNPN and CDR2 SVGIG (reference sequence). The CDR3 consists of 15 residues. The V and J ends lost 3 bases and 14 bases respectively, with 26 bases between them. In nucleotides, the CDR3 is TGTGCCTGGAGCCGCTTAGGGGGGGGCCGCCATCTGGTATATTTT. Its protein product is CAWSRLGGGRHLVYF.

In this sample, this clone turned up many times. The chain combines TRBV20-1 with TRBJ2-7; D is uncertain. This CDR3 contains 11 residues. Germline V gene sequence: CDR1 DFQATT, CDR2 SNEGSKA (reference sequence). V dropped 7 bases and J dropped 2 bases, with 9 bases sitting between them. The CDR3 spells CSVPKTYEQYF. CDR3 nucleotides: TGCAGTGTACCCAAAACCTACGAGCAGTACTTC.